This TCR beta chain was identified during a study of blood T cell repertoires in COVID-19. Whole-study context: Acute and convalescent COVID-19 specimens originated in the United States, Italy and Spain. T cells, B-cell-depleted T cells, or PBMCs supplied cDNA or gDNA.

Original handling: Nucleated cell counts were estimated from reference gene primer amplification. TCRdb keeps only in-frame clones here, not all; method: immunoSEQ multiplex PCR. The V and J calls and the clone size are those of that table, but D and trimming were determined from the DNA. The data hold under 300,000 clones, with 70% to 85% observed a single time. The germline V gene has CDR1 SGHRS and CDR2 YFSETQ. The CDR3 runs 14 residues. Unmatched junction bases numbered 5, after V lost 4 bases and J lost 3 bases. This clonotype was obtained from a woman in her thirties or forties with active or convalescent COVID-19. This chain links TRBV5-1 with TRBJ2-7, with 9 bases aligning to TRBD1. Sequences were obtained from peripheral blood. This CDR3 is CASSLAGQGYEQYF. The CDR3 region has the DNA TGCGCCAGCAGCCTCGCGGGACAGGGCTACGAGCAGTACTTC. Drawing the rest from reference TRBV5-1 and TRBJ2-7, the complete variable domain is KAGVTQTPRYLIKTRGQQVTLSCSPISGHRSVSWYQQTPGQGLQFLFEYFSETQRNKGNFPGRFSGRQFSNSRSEMNVSTLELGDSALYLCASSLAGQGYEQYFGPGTRLTVT.